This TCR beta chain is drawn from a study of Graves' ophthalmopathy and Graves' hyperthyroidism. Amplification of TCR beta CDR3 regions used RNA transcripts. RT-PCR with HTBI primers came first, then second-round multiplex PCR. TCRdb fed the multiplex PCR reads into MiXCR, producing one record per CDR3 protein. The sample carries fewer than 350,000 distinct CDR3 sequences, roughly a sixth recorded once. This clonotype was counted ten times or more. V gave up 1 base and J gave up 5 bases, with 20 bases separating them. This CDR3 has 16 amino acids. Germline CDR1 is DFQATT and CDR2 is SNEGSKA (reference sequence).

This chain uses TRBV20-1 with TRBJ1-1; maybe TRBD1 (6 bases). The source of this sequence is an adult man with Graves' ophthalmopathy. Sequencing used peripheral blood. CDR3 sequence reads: CSARAHTGTPGTEAFF. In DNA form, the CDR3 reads TGCAGTGCTAGAGCGCACACCGGGACACCTGGGACTGAAGCTTTCTTT.